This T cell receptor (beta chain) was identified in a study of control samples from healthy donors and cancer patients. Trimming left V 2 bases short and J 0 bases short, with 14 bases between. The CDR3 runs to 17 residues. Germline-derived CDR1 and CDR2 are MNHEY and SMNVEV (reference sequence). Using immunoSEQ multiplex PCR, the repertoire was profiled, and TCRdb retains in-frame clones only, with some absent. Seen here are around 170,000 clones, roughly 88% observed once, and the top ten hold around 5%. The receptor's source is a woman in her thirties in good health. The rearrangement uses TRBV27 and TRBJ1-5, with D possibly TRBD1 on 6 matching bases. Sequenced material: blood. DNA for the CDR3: TGTGCCAGCAGTTTAAGAGGACAGCCCAATAGCAATCAGCCCCAGCATTTT. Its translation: CASSLRGQPNSNQPQHF.